This T cell receptor (beta chain) is from a study of blood T cell repertoires in COVID-19. Study summary: There were acute and convalescent COVID-19 samples, and they came from the United States, Italy and Spain.

This CDR3 contains 15 residues. The V and J ends lost 6 bases and 7 bases respectively, with 19 bases between them. Looked up from germline, CDR1 is SNHLY and CDR2 is FYNNEI. Per the authors' pipeline: Reference gene primer amplification gave estimated nucleated cell counts. Some clones are missing from TCRdb's copy, which holds only in-frame ones; the method was immunoSEQ multiplex PCR. V, J and clone size reflect that table, while D and trimming were determined from the DNA. This table holds 360,000 or so clones, 90% found once. This TCR came from a man aged 18 to 29 with active or convalescent COVID-19. Sequencing input: peripheral blood. This chain links TRBV2 with TRBJ1-5; D not certain. The CDR3 here is CASSQTGSPWQPQHF. CDR3 bases: TGTGCCAGCAGCCAAACGGGTTCCCCATGGCAGCCCCAGCATTTT.